This T cell receptor (beta chain) was recorded in a study of blood T cells in healthy people across ages. Study-wide results and limits: TCR beta diversity per million T cells fell roughly linearly with age.

A J-beta primer mix and a sample-barcoded 5' primer were used in a second PCR of about 7 to 12 cycles. MiXCR, run by TCRdb on the 5' RACE reads, gives a single entry per CDR3 protein. The data contain hundreds of thousands of distinct CDR3 sequences, more than 55% of them singletons. This CDR3 contains 16 residues. CDR1 and CDR2 (germline): LGHNA, YSLEER. V was cut by 6 bases and J by 4 bases, with 18 bases left in between. Per-sample yields of isolated PBMCs were at least 6 million. For this clonotype: What it recognizes is unknown.

The chain uses TRBV4-3 and TRBJ2-2, with D tentatively TRBD1 (5 bases). The sequenced sample consisted of blood. The sequence was collected from a man between 35 and 55 years old in good health. CDR3 loop: CASRLSLGQGTGELFF. CDR3 bases: TGCGCCAGCAGACTGTCCCTAGGCCAGGGCACCGGGGAGCTGTTTTTT.